These 32 T cell receptor beta chains were all obtained from the same sample, sequenced in a study of beta chain features in type 1 diabetes. Expressed TCRB transcripts were sequenced because the isolated RNA had all been reverse transcribed beforehand. TCRdb's table, derived via immunoSEQ multiplex PCR, lists solely in-frame clones and lacks some. The data show about 180,000 clones, with approximately 13% seen just once and 0.62% held by the top ten. The sample comprised central memory CD4+ T cells from blood. Receptors were obtained from a woman under 30 in good health.

The chain couples TRBV5-4 to TRBJ2-7; 8 bases map to TRBD2. The CDR3 runs to 15 residues. Unmatched junction bases numbered 10, after V lost 2 bases and J lost 6 bases. Germline CDR1 reads SGHNT; CDR2 reads YYREEE (reference sequence). The CDR3 region is CASSLRSGRALEQYF. The CDR3 region has the DNA TGTGCCAGCAGCTTACGGTCCGGGAGGGCCCTCGAGCAGTACTTC.

This chain connects TRBV29-1 to TRBJ2-2; perhaps TRBD2 as D (5 bases). The CDR3 is made up of 12 amino acids. The germline CDR1 and CDR2 sequences are SQVTM and ANQGSEA. Deletions cut 7 bases from V and 2 bases from J, with 8 bases between. The CDR3 DNA is TGCAGCGCCGAGGGAAACACCGGGGAGCTGTTTTTT. This translates into CSAEGNTGELFF.

This clone was seen just once. The DNA of the CDR3 is TGTGCCAGCAGCTACGGTAGAGCGCGGGGACAGAAGACAGATACGCAGTATTTT. This translates into CASSYGRARGQKTDTQYF. The rearrangement links TRBV7-2 to TRBJ2-3; D is perhaps TRBD1 (7 bases). The ends were cut back, 4 bases at V and 3 bases at J, with 23 bases in the middle. The CDR3 totals 18 residues. From germline, CDR1 is SGHTA and CDR2 FQGNSA.

The rearrangement joins TRBV29-1 to TRBJ2-7; D is perhaps TRBD1 (6 bases). The CDR3 runs to 12 residues. Germline V gene lookup returns CDR1 SQVTM and CDR2 ANQGSEA. Trimming took off 4 bases at V and 5 bases at J, with 12 bases between the two ends. DNA of the CDR3: TGCAGCGTTGGCAAAGGGGGAGACGAGCAGTACTTC. This translates into CSVGKGGDEQYF.

The chain carries TRBV29-1 and TRBJ1-4; no clear D. Trimming stripped 4 bases from V and 4 bases from J, with 10 bases between. Germline assignment: CDR1 SQVTM and CDR2 ANQGSEA. This CDR3 has 13 amino acids. The CDR3 spells CSVGGSFNEKLFF. The CDR3 DNA is TGCAGCGTTGGAGGGAGCTTTAATGAAAAACTGTTTTTT.

In its sample, this clone was seen a few times. V and J are TRBV11-3 and TRBJ2-1; 7 bases agree with TRBD2. The CDR3 has 15 residues. Germline-derived CDR1 and CDR2 are SGHNT and YENEEA. The junction had 3 bases not matched to a gene; V was cut back by 4 bases and J by 0 bases. In DNA form, the CDR3 reads TGTGCCAGCAGCTCCGGGGGGTACTCCTACAATGAGCAGTTCTTC. This codes for CASSSGGYSYNEQFF.

The rearrangement links TRBV19 to TRBJ2-3; TRBD2 might be the D (6 bases). With 5 bases removed from V and 1 base from J, the gap between germline ends came to 16 bases. Germline CDR1 LNHDA, CDR2 SQIVND (reference sequence). The CDR3 spans 16 residues. The CDR3 nucleotides are TGTGCCAGTAGTGCTCGACTAGGTTCGGGCACAGATACGCAGTATTTT. Protein: CASSARLGSGTDTQYF. The full variable domain, completed using reference TRBV19 and TRBJ2-3, is DGGITQSPKYLFRKEGQNVTLSCEQNLNHDAMYWYRQDPGQGLRLIYYSQIVNDFQKGDIAEGYSVSREKKESFPLTVTSAQKNPTAFYLCASSARLGSGTDTQYFGPGTRLTVL.

This clone showed up just a few times. The J gene is TRBJ2-1, the V gene TRBV21-1; the table assigns TRBD2, which was not confirmed against the DNA. TRBV21-1 is described as a pseudogene. There are 20 residues in the CDR3. The CDR3 nucleotides read TGTGCCAGCAGCATCGGGGGGACTAGCGGGAGTTTGGCCTCCTACAATGAGCAGTTCTTC. Encoded protein: CASSIGGTSGSLASYNEQFF.

This chain connects TRBV5-1 to TRBJ2-1; the match to TRBD2 covers 10 bases. The CDR3 extends over 14 amino acids. The junction had 5 bases not matched to a gene; V was cut back by 4 bases and J by 7 bases. CDR1 is SGHRS and CDR2 is YFSETQ in the germline V gene. The CDR3, as DNA: TGCGCCAGCAGCATTAGCGGGAGGACGAATGAGCAGTTCTTC. Encoded protein: CASSISGRTNEQFF.

This clone was detected a few times. This rearrangement joins TRBV11-2 to TRBJ2-1; possibly TRBD2 for D (6 bases). The germline gives CDR1 SGHAT, CDR2 FQNNGV. Trimming stripped 0 bases from V and 7 bases from J, with 13 bases between. The CDR3 runs to 15 residues. The CDR3 DNA reads as TGTGCCAGCAGCTTAGATATCGCAGGGAGGAATGAGCAGTTCTTC. This gives the protein CASSLDIAGRNEQFF.

There are a few counts of this clone. This chain joins TRBV18 and TRBJ2-5; D might be TRBD2 (5 bases). The length of the CDR3 is 15 residues. The germline V gene encodes CDR1 KGHSH and CDR2 LQKENI. V was cut by 0 bases and J by 2 bases, with 10 bases left in between. CDR3 region: CASSPPGVGQETQYF. The CDR3 DNA sequence: TGTGCCAGCTCACCACCGGGAGTCGGGCAAGAGACCCAGTACTTC.

The CDR3 bases are TGTGCCAGCCCTACTCCGAACACCGGGGAGCTGTTTTTT. Amino acids: CASPTPNTGELFF. V is TRBV6-6 and J is TRBJ2-2; no clear D gene. The V and J ends lost 8 bases and 0 bases respectively, with 7 bases between them. In germline, CDR1 is MNHNY, CDR2 SVGAGI (reference sequence). The CDR3 runs 13 residues.

This clone has more than one count but fewer than ten. The rearrangement links TRBV4-1 to TRBJ2-5; 9 bases agree with TRBD1. The junction had 13 bases not matched to a gene; V was cut back by 4 bases and J by 7 bases. CDR3 size: 16 residues. Germline V gives CDR1 MGHRA, CDR2 YSYEKL. CDR3 DNA: TGCGCCAGCAGCCGAGAACCGGGACAGGGTTTCGGGACCCAGTACTTC. Translated, it gives CASSREPGQGFGTQYF.

V usage is TRBV7-2 and J usage is TRBJ2-2; tentatively, D is TRBD2 (6 bases). The CDR3 has 15 amino acids. CDR1 and CDR2 from the germline V gene are SGHTA and FQGNSA. The V end lost 3 bases, the J end lost 3 bases, and 11 bases lay between the germline ends. In DNA, the CDR3 is TGTGCCAGCAGCTTCGGAGGGGAAGACACCGGGGAGCTGTTTTTT. It encodes CASSFGGEDTGELFF. Full variable domain (missing parts from reference TRBV7-2 and TRBJ2-2): GAGVSQSPSNKVTEKGKDVELRCDPISGHTALYWYRQSLGQGLEFLIYFQGNSAPDKSGLPSDRFSAERTGGSVSTLTIQRTQQEDSAVYLCASSFGGEDTGELFFGEGSRLTVL.

This chain links TRBV30 with TRBJ1-1; 7 bases agree with TRBD1. The CDR3 has 15 amino acids. V was pared by 0 bases and J by 4 bases, with 8 bases of the junction left unmatched. Germline CDR1 reads GTSNPN; CDR2 reads SVGIG (reference sequence). The CDR3 reads CAWSVAGGGGTEAFF. DNA of the CDR3: TGTGCCTGGAGTGTGGCAGGGGGTGGGGGCACTGAAGCTTTCTTT. Complete variable domain (other parts from reference TRBV30 and TRBJ1-1): SQTIHQWPATLVQPVGSPLSLECTVEGTSNPNLYWYRQAAGRGLQLLFYSVGIGQISSEVPQNLSASRPQDRQFILSSKKLLLSDSGFYLCAWSVAGGGGTEAFFGQGTRLTVV.

This clone was counted only a few times. The V gene is TRBV30, the J gene TRBJ1-1; no reliable D call. This CDR3 comprises 14 residues. CDR1 and CDR2 from the germline V gene are GTSNPN and SVGIG (reference sequence). V lost 5 bases to trimming and J lost 1 base, with 14 bases between them. The DNA for the CDR3 is TGTGCCTGGGGCCACCGTCGGGGGAACACTGAAGCTTTCTTT. Its protein product is CAWGHRRGNTEAFF.

This clone was counted only a few times. This chain uses TRBV29-1 with TRBJ2-3, with D uncertain. Trimming took 6 bases from V and 0 from J, leaving 10 bases between them. This CDR3 region has 13 residues. CDR1 and CDR2 from the germline V gene are SQVTM and ANQGSEA. The CDR3 sequence: CSVLSSSTDTQYF. DNA for the CDR3: TGCAGCGTCCTTAGCAGCAGCACAGATACGCAGTATTTT.

Ten or more counts support this clone. The chain has TRBV6-5 and TRBJ1-2; 9 nucleotides agree with TRBD1. Trimming took 6 bases from V and 5 from J; bases not matched to a gene: 4. The CDR3 spans 13 residues. Germline CDR1 MNHEY, CDR2 SVGAGI. DNA of the CDR3: TGTGCCAGCAGCAAGGGACAGGGTTATGGCTACACCTTC. It translates to CASSKGQGYGYTF.

The sample holds a few counts of this clone. The chain joins TRBV10-2 to TRBJ2-5; D unresolved. The ends were cut back, 3 bases at V and 5 bases at J, with 10 bases in the middle. Germline V gene lookup returns CDR1 WSHSY and CDR2 SAAADI. CDR3 size: 13 residues. The CDR3 loop reads CASSEERAETQYF. CDR3 bases: TGCGCCAGCAGTGAAGAGAGAGCTGAGACCCAGTACTTC.

A few counts support this clone. Other DNA variants within this sample encode the same CDR3. The rearrangement links TRBV6-1 to TRBJ2-5, with 7 bases lining up with TRBD2. V was clipped by 1 base and J by 4 bases; unmatched bases: 0. CDR1 and CDR2 (germline): MNHNS, SASEGT. The CDR3 runs 13 residues. The chain's CDR3 is CASSEGGGETQYF. In DNA, the CDR3 is TGTGCCAGCAGTGAAGGGGGGGGAGAGACCCAGTACTTC.

This clone was picked up a small number of times. The chain employs TRBV4-3 and TRBJ2-7, with a tentative D call TRBD2 (6 bases). The CDR3 is made up of 14 amino acids. The V gene's germline CDR1 is LGHNA and CDR2 YSLEER. The V gene lost 1 base and the J gene lost 3 bases, with 10 bases spanning the gap. CDR3 sequence: CASSQGLVDYEQYF. The CDR3 bases are TGCGCCAGCAGCCAAGGACTAGTGGACTACGAGCAGTACTTC.

This clone came up many times. The V and J genes are TRBV14 and TRBJ2-5; perhaps TRBD2 as D (6 bases). V was cut by 2 bases and J by 5 bases, with 15 bases left in between. Germline V CDR1 and CDR2: SGHDN, FVKESK. This CDR3 comprises 15 residues. The CDR3 loop reads CASSQFRGGGETQYF. DNA of the CDR3: TGTGCCAGCAGCCAATTCCGGGGAGGTGGGGAGACCCAGTACTTC.

This clone has only a few counts. V usage is TRBV19 and J usage is TRBJ1-5, with a tentative D call TRBD1 (5 bases). The V and J ends lost 5 bases and 7 bases respectively, with 18 bases between them. The CDR3 runs to 15 residues. The V gene's germline CDR1 is LNHDA and CDR2 SQIVND (reference sequence). The CDR3 DNA reads as TGTGCCAGTAGTGCCTGGTCGGGGGGGGAACAGCCCCAGCATTTT. This translates into CASSAWSGGEQPQHF. Full variable domain (outside the CDR3, taken from reference TRBV19 and TRBJ1-5): DGGITQSPKYLFRKEGQNVTLSCEQNLNHDAMYWYRQDPGQGLRLIYYSQIVNDFQKGDIAEGYSVSREKKESFPLTVTSAQKNPTAFYLCASSAWSGGEQPQHFGDGTRLSIL.

At least ten counts were recorded for this clone. The chain carries TRBV27 and TRBJ2-2; D is undetermined. Germline CDR1 and CDR2: MNHEY and SMNVEV (reference sequence). Trimming pared 5 bases from V and 0 bases from J, leaving 13 bases between. This CDR3 is 16 amino acids long. The CDR3 sequence: CASSPRWPSNTGELFF. CDR3 in DNA: TGTGCCAGCAGTCCCCGCTGGCCATCGAACACCGGGGAGCTGTTTTTT.

This clone was counted a few times. The rearrangement uses TRBV11-1 and TRBJ2-7; D may be TRBD1 (5 bases). Germline V gives CDR1 SGHAT, CDR2 FQDESV (reference sequence). Trimming left V 3 bases short and J 3 bases short, with 9 bases between. The CDR3 covers 13 residues. This chain's CDR3 is CASSLQGYYEQYF. CDR3 DNA: TGTGCCAGCAGCTTGCAGGGATACTACGAGCAGTACTTC.

The chain combines TRBV4-2 with TRBJ2-1, with TRBD2 as a possible D gene (6 bases). The V gene lost 0 bases and the J gene lost 8 bases, with 11 bases spanning the gap. The CDR3 covers 14 residues. Germline lookup yields CDR1 LGHNA and CDR2 YNFKEQ. The CDR3 sequence is CASSQDDGGDEQFF. In nucleotides, the CDR3 is TGTGCCAGCAGCCAAGATGATGGAGGGGATGAGCAGTTCTTC.

This rearrangement joins TRBV25-1 to TRBJ2-1; D possibly corresponds to TRBD1 (5 bases). Trimming took off 3 bases at V and 2 bases at J, with 14 bases between the two ends. CDR3 length: 16 amino acids. CDR1 and CDR2 from the germline V gene are MGHDK and SYGVNS. CDR3 region: CASSDSSVGPYNEQFF. The CDR3 bases are TGTGCCAGCAGTGATTCATCCGTGGGGCCCTACAATGAGCAGTTCTTC.

The gene calls are TRBV11-1 and TRBJ1-1, with TRBD1 matching 7 bases. From germline, CDR1 is SGHAT and CDR2 FQDESV (reference sequence). The V segment lost 6 bases and the J segment 2 bases; nucleotides outside the gene matches: 6. This CDR3 contains 14 residues. The CDR3 nucleotides read TGTGCCAGCAGACTAGGACAGGCCAACACTGAAGCTTTCTTT. As protein: CASRLGQANTEAFF.

This clone has only a few counts. The genes are TRBV5-1 and TRBJ2-5; D is unresolved. V was clipped by 0 bases and J by 3 bases, with 9 bases between them. Germline loops: CDR1 SGHRS, CDR2 YFSETQ. This CDR3 has 14 amino acids. Written as DNA, the CDR3 is TGCGCCAGCAGCTTGGCTGAGGTGGAAGAGACCCAGTACTTC. Its protein is CASSLAEVEETQYF.

The J gene is TRBJ1-2, the V gene TRBV28; TRBD1 aligns across 7 bases. The length of the CDR3 is 13 residues. The germline CDR1 and CDR2 sequences are MDHEN and SYDVKM. Unmatched junction bases numbered 10, after V lost 7 bases and J lost 8 bases. The CDR3 reads CASTRDRVEGYTF. CDR3 DNA: TGTGCCAGCACCAGAGACAGGGTCGAAGGCTACACCTTC.

This clone has only a few counts. This chain links TRBV12-1 with TRBJ1-1. TRBV12-1 is a documented pseudogene. The CDR3 spans 8 residues. In DNA, the CDR3 is TGTGCCAGCACCTCTCTGTTCTTT. Amino acids: CASTSLFF.

Regarding this clone: Distinct nucleotide sequences in the sample also encode this CDR3. The chain is built from TRBV27 and TRBJ2-7; possible D gene TRBD2, 5 bases. This CDR3 spans 15 amino acids. With 3 bases removed from V and 4 bases from J, the gap between germline ends came to 16 bases. Germline-derived CDR1 and CDR2 are MNHEY and SMNVEV (reference sequence). The CDR3 bases are TGTGCCAGCAGTTTCCTCAGCGGATCCTCTTACGAGCAGTACTTC. This translates into CASSFLSGSSYEQYF.